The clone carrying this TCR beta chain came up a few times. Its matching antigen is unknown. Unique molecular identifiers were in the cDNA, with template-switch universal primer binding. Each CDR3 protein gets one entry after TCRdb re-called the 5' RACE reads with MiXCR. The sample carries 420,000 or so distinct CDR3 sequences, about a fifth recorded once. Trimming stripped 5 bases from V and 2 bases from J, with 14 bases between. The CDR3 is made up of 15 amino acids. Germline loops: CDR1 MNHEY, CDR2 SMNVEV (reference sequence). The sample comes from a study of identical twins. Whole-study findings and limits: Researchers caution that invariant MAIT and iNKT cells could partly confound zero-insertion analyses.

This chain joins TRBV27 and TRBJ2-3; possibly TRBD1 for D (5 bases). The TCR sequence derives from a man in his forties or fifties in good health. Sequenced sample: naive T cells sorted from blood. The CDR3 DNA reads TGTGCCAGCAGTCCGAAGGGGATCTCCACAGATACGCAGTATTTT. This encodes CASSPKGISTDTQYF.